A single sample gave rise to the 9 T cell receptor beta chains below, sequenced in a study of CD8+CD57+ T cells in acquired aplastic anemia. Genomic DNA, serving as template, underwent TCR beta VDJ and CDR3 profiling. TCRdb passed the reads through MiXCR, listing each CDR3 protein once. The table shows around 250,000 distinct CDR3 sequences, with 55% to 65% occurring only once. Sequencing was carried out using sorted CD4+, CD8+, or CD8+CD57+ T cells (not recorded which) from PBMCs. These receptors were taken from a human donor with severe aplastic anemia or a healthy control (not recorded which).

This clonotype was seen only once. The CDR3 DNA follows: TGTGCCAGCACCGACGGGTACGAGCAGTACTTC. Amino acid sequence: CASTDGYEQYF. V gene TRBV12-3 or TRBV12-4 combines with J gene TRBJ2-7; D gene unclear. CDR3 size: 11 residues. The V end lost 7 bases, the J end lost 4 bases, and 8 bases lay between the germline ends.

Many counts were recorded for this clonotype. This chain connects TRBV4-3 to TRBJ1-2; D not resolved. The CDR3 is 15 amino acids. Germline values: CDR1 LGHNA, CDR2 YSLEER. V lost 0 bases to trimming and J lost 3 bases, with 11 bases between them. Written as DNA, the CDR3 is TGCGCCAGCAGCCAAGAAAGGCGATCCCACTATGGCTACACCTTC. Translation: CASSQERRSHYGYTF.

This chain links TRBV7-3 with TRBJ2-3; 7 bases agree with TRBD1. Germline loops: CDR1 SGHTA, CDR2 FQGTGA. J lost 6 bases, V lost 5 bases, and 8 bases had no gene match. The length of the CDR3 is 14 residues. The CDR3 loop reads CASSRGGLIDTQYF. The CDR3 bases are TGTGCCAGCAGCCGAGGGGGCCTGATCGATACGCAGTATTTT.

The chain uses TRBV20-1 and TRBJ2-3; unclear D gene. The V gene lost 0 bases and the J gene lost 5 bases, with 3 bases spanning the gap. The CDR3 has 11 amino acids. Germline V CDR1 and CDR2: DFQATT, SNEGSKA (reference sequence). The CDR3 DNA is TGCAGTGCTAGAGATGTAGATACGCAGTATTTT. Amino acids: CSARDVDTQYF.

The chain joins TRBV7-9 to TRBJ2-3, with D possibly being TRBD1 (6 bases). V lost 6 bases, J lost 0 bases, and 16 bases lay in between. From germline, CDR1 is SEHNR and CDR2 FQNEAQ (reference sequence). The CDR3 is 16 residues long. CDR3 loop: CASSPSSGTSTDTQYF. The CDR3 bases are TGTGCCAGCAGTCCTTCTTCCGGGACAAGCACAGATACGCAGTATTTT.

This chain links TRBV20-1 with TRBJ1-6; D not resolved. Germline CDR1 reads DFQATT; CDR2 reads SNEGSKA (reference sequence). Between the trimmed V and J ends, which lost 3 bases and 10 bases, there was a span of 13 bases. This CDR3 is built from 13 residues. CDR3 region: CSARGVRKSPLHF. In DNA, the CDR3 is TGCAGTGCTAGGGGAGTGAGGAAGTCACCCCTCCACTTT.

This clonotype came up many times. The genes are TRBV2 and TRBJ1-1; 8 bases are a match to TRBD1. The CDR3 consists of 15 residues. V shed 3 bases and J 4 bases; nucleotides not matched to a gene: 7. Germline V gives CDR1 SNHLY, CDR2 FYNNEI. The CDR3 region is CASSEGQAGTTEAFF. The CDR3 coding sequence is TGTGCCAGCAGTGAGGGACAGGCTGGGACCACTGAAGCTTTCTTT.

This clonotype was observed a single time. The chain uses TRBV5-5 and TRBJ1-2; no firm D call. CDR1 and CDR2 (germline): SGHKS, YYEKEE (reference sequence). CDR3 length equals 11 residues. V was trimmed by 0 bases and J by 8 bases, leaving 5 bases between them. The chain's CDR3 is CASSLAEGYTF. The DNA of the CDR3 is TGTGCCAGCAGCTTGGCCGAGGGCTACACCTTC.

This clonotype occurred many times. The chain uses TRBV5-1 and TRBJ2-5, with D hard to call. The CDR3 consists of 15 residues. Trimming removed 0 bases from V and 4 bases from J, with 13 bases in between. Germline CDR1 is SGHRS and CDR2 is YFSETQ. CDR3 amino acids: CASSLVGNGAETQYF. The DNA of the CDR3 is TGCGCCAGCAGCTTGGTGGGGAATGGAGCAGAGACCCAGTACTTC.